This TCR beta chain is from a study of blood T cell repertoires in COVID-19. Study at large: COVID-19 samples from acute and convalescent phases originated in the United States, Italy and Spain. From T cells, B-cell-depleted T cells, or PBMCs came the material, which was cDNA or gDNA.

Original methodology: It was from reference gene primer amplification that nucleated cell counts were estimated. Profiled with immunoSEQ multiplex PCR; TCRdb holds only in-frame clones, not every one. Clone size and V and J calls were adopted from that table, with D and trimming inferred from the DNA. The sample consists of about 86,000 clones, more than 60% of them appearing once. The CDR3 covers 15 residues. Per the germline V gene, CDR1 is SGHRS and CDR2 is YFSETQ. Between the trimmed V and J ends, which lost 4 bases and 2 bases, there was a span of 14 bases. Sequenced: peripheral blood. The TCR originated in a man in his 70s with acute or convalescent COVID-19. The chain uses TRBV5-1 and TRBJ2-3, with a possible D match to TRBD2 (5 bases). CDR3 protein: CASSPGYGDTDTQYF. For the CDR3, the DNA is TGCGCCAGCAGCCCGGGGTACGGAGACACAGATACGCAGTATTTT.